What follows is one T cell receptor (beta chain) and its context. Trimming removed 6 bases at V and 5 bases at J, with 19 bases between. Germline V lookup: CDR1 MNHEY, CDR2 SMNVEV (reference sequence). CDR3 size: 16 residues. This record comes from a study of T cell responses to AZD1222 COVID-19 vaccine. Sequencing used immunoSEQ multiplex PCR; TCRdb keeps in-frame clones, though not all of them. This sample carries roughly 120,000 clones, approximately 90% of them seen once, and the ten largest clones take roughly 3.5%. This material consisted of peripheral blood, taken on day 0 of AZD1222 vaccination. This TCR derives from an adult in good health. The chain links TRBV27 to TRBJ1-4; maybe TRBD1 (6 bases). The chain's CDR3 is CASRFTGSRGNEKLFF. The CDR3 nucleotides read TGTGCCAGCAGATTCACCGGGTCAAGGGGGAATGAAAAACTGTTTTTT.